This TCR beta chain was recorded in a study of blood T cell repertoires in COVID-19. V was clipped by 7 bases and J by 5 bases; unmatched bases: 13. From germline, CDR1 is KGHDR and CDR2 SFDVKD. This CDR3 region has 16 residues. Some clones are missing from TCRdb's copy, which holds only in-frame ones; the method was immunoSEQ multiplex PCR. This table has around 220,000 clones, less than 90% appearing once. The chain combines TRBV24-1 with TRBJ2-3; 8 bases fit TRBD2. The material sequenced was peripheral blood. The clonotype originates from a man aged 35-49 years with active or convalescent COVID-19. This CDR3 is CATRPKREAGVDTQYF. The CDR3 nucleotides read TGTGCCACCAGACCTAAGAGAGAAGCGGGAGTAGATACGCAGTATTTT.